In this sample, the clone carrying this T cell receptor (beta chain) turned up a few times. These data come from a study of T-cell memory formation after mild COVID-19. The CDR3 covers 15 residues. CDR1 and CDR2 (germline): SGDLS, YYNGEE. Trimming cost V 0 bases and J 2 bases; bases outside gene matches: 2. One entry per CDR3 protein results from TCRdb running MiXCR on the 5' RACE reads. Of 530,000 or so distinct CDR3 sequences detected, 15% to 20% appear once; the ten largest clones hold around 7.8%. This sequence originates from an adult woman who had mild COVID-19 (a few samples of this study predate the infection). Cell type and time point are not known. The gene calls are TRBV9 and TRBJ1-1; TRBD1 agrees at 9 bases. Sequencing was performed on PBMCs or a T cell subset sorted from them (not recorded which). In DNA, the CDR3 is TGTGCCAGCAGCGTAGGGGACAGGGCCAACACTGAAGCTTTCTTT. Translation gives CASSVGDRANTEAFF.